This T cell receptor (beta chain) was recorded in a study of blood T cell repertoires in COVID-19. Study background: Acute and convalescent COVID-19 samples came from the United States, Italy and Spain. In each case, the material was cDNA or gDNA derived from T cells, B-cell-depleted T cells, or PBMCs.

Those enrolled in Seattle joined during active infection and were followed longitudinally afterward. The CDR3 is 11 amino acids. The V end lost 3 bases, the J end lost 3 bases, and 6 bases lay between the germline ends. Germline V gives CDR1 DFQATT, CDR2 SNEGSKA (reference sequence). Per the study methods: From reference gene primer amplification, estimates of nucleated cell counts were derived. The protocol was immunoSEQ multiplex PCR, while the TCRdb copy is restricted to in-frame clones and leaves out a portion. V, J and clone size are taken as reported in that table, and D and trimming were inferred from the DNA itself. The table includes about 260,000 clones, 91% detected once. This clone occurred once.

The chain couples TRBV20-1 to TRBJ2-7, with D tentatively TRBD2 (6 bases). The clonotype originates from a person in their late teens or twenties with COVID-19, enrolled during active disease. Sequencing was done on a sample of peripheral blood. CDR3: CSASSGYEQYF. Written as DNA, the CDR3 is TGCAGTGCTAGTAGCGGCTACGAGCAGTACTTC.